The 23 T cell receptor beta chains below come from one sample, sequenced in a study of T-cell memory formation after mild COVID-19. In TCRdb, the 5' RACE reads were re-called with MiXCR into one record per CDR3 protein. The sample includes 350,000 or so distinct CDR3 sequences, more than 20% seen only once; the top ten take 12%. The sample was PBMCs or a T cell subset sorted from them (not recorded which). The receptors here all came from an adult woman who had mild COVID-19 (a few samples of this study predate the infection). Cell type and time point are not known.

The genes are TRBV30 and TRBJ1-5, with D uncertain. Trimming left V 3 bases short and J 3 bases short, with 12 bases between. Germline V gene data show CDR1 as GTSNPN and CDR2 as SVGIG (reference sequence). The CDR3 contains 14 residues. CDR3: CAWSIDGNNQPQHF. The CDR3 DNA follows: TGTGCCTGGAGCATCGACGGAAACAATCAGCCCCAGCATTTT.

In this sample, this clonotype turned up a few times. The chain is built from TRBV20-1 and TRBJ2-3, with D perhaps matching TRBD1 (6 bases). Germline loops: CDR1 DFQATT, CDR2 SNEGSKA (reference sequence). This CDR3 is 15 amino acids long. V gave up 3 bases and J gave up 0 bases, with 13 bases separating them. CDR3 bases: TGCAGTGCTAGTGATCTGGACAGAAGCACAGATACGCAGTATTTT. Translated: CSASDLDRSTDTQYF.

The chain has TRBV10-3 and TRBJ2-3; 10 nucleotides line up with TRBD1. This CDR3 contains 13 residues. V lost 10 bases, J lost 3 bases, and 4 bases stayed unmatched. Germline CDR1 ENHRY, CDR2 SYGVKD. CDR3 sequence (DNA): TGTGCCACCGGGGACAGGGGAACAGATACGCAGTATTTT. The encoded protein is CATGDRGTDTQYF.

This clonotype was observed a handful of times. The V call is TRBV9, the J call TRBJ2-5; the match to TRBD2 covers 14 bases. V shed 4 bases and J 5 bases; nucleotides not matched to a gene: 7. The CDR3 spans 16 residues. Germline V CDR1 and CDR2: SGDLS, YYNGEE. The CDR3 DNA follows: TGTGCCAGCAGCCGGACTAGCGGGGGGCAGGGTGAGACCCAGTACTTC. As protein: CASSRTSGGQGETQYF.

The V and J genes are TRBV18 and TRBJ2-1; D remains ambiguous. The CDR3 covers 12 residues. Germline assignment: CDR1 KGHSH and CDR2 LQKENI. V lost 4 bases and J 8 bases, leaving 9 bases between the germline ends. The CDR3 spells CASSLSVHEQFF. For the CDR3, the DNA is TGTGCCAGCTCACTCAGCGTCCATGAGCAGTTCTTC.

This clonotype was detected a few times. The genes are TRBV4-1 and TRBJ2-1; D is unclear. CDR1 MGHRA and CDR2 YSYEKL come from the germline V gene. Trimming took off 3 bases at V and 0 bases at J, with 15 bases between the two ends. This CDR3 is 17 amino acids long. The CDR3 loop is CASSQVFDRVSYNEQFF. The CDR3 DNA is TGCGCCAGCAGCCAGGTGTTTGACCGGGTCTCCTACAATGAGCAGTTCTTC.

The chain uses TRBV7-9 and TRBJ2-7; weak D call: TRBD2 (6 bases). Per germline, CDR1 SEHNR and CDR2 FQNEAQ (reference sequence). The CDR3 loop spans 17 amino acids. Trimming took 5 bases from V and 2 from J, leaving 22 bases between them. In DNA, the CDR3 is TGTGCCAGCAGCACCCCCAGGGACGGGGGTTCACCCTACGAGCAGTACTTC. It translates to CASSTPRDGGSPYEQYF.

The CDR3 loop is CSARDHPEAFF. The CDR3 bases are TGCAGTGCTAGAGATCATCCTGAAGCTTTCTTT. The chain uses TRBV20-1 and TRBJ1-1; D unresolved. This CDR3 is 11 amino acids long. Germline V gene sequence: CDR1 DFQATT, CDR2 SNEGSKA (reference sequence). Trimming shortened V by 0 bases and J by 6 bases, and 5 bases separated the two germline ends.

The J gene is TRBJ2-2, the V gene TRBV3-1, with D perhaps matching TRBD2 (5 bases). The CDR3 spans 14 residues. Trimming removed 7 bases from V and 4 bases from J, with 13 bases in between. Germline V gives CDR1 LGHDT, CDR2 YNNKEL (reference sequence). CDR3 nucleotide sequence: TGTGCCAGCACCCGGGGAGCAACCACCGGGGAGCTGTTTTTT. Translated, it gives CASTRGATTGELFF.

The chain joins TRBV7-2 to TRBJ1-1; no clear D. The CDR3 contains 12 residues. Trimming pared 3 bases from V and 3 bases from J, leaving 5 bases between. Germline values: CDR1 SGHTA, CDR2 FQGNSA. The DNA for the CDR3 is TGTGCCAGCAGCTTCCAATACACTGAAGCTTTCTTT. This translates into CASSFQYTEAFF.

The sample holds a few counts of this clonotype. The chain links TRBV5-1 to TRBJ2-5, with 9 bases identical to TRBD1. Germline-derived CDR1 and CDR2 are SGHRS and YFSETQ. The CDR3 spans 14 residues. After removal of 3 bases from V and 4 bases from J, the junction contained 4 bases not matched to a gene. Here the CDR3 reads CASSYGTGIETQYF. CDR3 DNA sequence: TGCGCCAGCAGCTACGGGACAGGGATAGAGACCCAGTACTTC.

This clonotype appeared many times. The CDR3 DNA is TGTGCCAGCAGCGGAAGCAAGACGGGACAGTACAATGAGCAGTTCTTC. Residues: CASSGSKTGQYNEQFF. The genes are TRBV9 and TRBJ2-1, with 7 bases aligning to TRBD1. Germline-derived CDR1 and CDR2 are SGDLS and YYNGEE. The length of the CDR3 is 16 residues. V shed 3 bases, J shed 4 bases, and the junction held 10 bases outside the gene matches.

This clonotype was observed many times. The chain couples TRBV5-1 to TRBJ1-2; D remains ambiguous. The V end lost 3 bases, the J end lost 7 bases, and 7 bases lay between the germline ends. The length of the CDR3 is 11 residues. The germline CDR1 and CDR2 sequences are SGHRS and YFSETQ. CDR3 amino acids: CASSSGGGYTF. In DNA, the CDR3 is TGCGCCAGCAGCTCGGGTGGTGGCTACACCTTC.

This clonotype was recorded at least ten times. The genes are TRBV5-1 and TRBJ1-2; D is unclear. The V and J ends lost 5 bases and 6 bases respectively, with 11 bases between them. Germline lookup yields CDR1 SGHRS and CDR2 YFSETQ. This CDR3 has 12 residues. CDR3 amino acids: CASSYLGDGYTF. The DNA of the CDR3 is TGCGCCAGCAGTTATTTAGGTGATGGCTACACCTTC.

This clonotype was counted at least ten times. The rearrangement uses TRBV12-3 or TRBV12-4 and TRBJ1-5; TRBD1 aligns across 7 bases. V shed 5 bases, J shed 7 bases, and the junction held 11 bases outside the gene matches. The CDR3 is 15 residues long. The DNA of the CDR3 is TGTGCCAGCAGTCTGGGGACAGAGGGAACACAGCCCCAGCATTTT. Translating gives CASSLGTEGTQPQHF.

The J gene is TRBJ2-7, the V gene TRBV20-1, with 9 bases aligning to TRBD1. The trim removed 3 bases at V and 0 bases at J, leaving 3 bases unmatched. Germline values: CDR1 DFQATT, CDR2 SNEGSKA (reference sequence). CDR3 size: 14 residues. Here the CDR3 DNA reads TGCAGTGCTAGCCGGGACAGGGTCTCCTACGAGCAGTACTTC. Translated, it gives CSASRDRVSYEQYF.

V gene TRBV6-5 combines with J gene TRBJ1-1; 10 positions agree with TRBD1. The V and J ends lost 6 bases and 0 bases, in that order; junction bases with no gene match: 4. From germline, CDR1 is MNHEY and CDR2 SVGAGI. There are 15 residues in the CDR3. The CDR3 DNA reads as TGTGCCAGCAGCCTCGGGACAGGGGTGAACACTGAAGCTTTCTTT. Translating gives CASSLGTGVNTEAFF.

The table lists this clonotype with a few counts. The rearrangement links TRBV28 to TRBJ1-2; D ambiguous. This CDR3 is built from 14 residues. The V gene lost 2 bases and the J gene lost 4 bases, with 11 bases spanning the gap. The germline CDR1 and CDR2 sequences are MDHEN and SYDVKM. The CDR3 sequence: CASSLTRTPYGYTF. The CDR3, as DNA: TGTGCCAGCAGTTTAACGAGAACCCCCTATGGCTACACCTTC.

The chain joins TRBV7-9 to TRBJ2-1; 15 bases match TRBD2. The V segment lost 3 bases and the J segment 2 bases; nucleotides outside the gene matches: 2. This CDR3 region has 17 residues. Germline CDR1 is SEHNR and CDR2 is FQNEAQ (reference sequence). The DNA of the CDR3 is TGTGCCAGCAGCTTCGGACTAGCGGGAGGGCCCTACAATGAGCAGTTCTTC. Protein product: CASSFGLAGGPYNEQFF.

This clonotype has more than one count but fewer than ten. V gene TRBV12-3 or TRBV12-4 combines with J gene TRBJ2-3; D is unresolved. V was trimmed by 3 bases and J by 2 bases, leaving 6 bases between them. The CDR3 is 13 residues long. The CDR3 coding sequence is TGTGCCAGCAGTTTCCGAAACACAGATACGCAGTATTTT. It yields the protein CASSFRNTDTQYF.

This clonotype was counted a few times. CDR3 sequence reads: CASSLTSGPSYEQYF. For the CDR3, the DNA is TGCGCCAGCAGCTTGACTAGCGGGCCCTCCTACGAGCAGTACTTC. The rearrangement uses TRBV5-1 and TRBJ2-7, with 9 bases identical to TRBD2. In germline, CDR1 is SGHRS, CDR2 YFSETQ. This CDR3 is built from 15 residues. The V segment lost 1 base and the J segment 0 bases; nucleotides outside the gene matches: 2.

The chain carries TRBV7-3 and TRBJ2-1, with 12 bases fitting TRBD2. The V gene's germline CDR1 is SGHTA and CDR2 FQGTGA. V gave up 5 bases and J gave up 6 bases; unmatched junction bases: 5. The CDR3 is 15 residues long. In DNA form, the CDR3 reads TGTGCCAGCAGCACCCTAGCGGGAGGGTCCAATGAGCAGTTCTTC. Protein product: CASSTLAGGSNEQFF.

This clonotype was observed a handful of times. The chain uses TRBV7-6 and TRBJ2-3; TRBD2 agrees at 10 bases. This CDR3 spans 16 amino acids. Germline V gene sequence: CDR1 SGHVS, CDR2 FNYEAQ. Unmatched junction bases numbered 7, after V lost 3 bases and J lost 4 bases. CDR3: CASSLSGGAIADTQYF. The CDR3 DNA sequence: TGTGCCAGCAGCTTGAGCGGGGGGGCCATCGCAGATACGCAGTATTTT.